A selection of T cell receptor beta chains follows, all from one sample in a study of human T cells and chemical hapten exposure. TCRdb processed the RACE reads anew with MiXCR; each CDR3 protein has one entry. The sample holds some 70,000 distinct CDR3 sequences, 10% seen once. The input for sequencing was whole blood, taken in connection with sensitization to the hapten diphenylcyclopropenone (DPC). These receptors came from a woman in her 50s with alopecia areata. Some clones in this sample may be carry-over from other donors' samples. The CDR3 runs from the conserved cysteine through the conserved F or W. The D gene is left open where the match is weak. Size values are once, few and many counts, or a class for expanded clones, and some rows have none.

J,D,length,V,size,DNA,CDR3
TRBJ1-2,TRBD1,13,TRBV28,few,TGTGCCATCCTGGACAGGGCGGACTATGGCTACACCTTC,CAILDRADYGYTF
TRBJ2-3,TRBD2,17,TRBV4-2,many,TGTGCCAGCAGCCAAGAGGGGCTAGCGGGAGTGCTGGATACGCAGTATTTT,CASSQEGLAGVLDTQYF
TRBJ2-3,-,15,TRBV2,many,TGTGCCAGCAGTGAAGAGGTCGTTTTCACAGATACGCAGTATTTT,CASSEEVVFTDTQYF
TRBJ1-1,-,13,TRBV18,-,TGTGCCACCACCATGGCCTTGAACACTGAAGCTTTCTTT,CATTMALNTEAFF
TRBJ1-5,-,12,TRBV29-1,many,TGCAGCGTCCGGGCCCCGGGGCAGCCCCAGCATTTT,CSVRAPGQPQHF
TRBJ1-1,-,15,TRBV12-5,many,TGTGCTAGTGGTTTGGTACCACAGGGGAACACTGAAGCTTTCTTT,CASGLVPQGNTEAFF
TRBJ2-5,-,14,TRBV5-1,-,TGCGCCAGCAGCTGGGCCGGACCGCAAGAGACCCAGTACTTC,CASSWAGPQETQYF
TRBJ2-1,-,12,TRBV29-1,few,TGCAGCGTTGGTTTCGGAAACAATGAGCAGTTCTTC,CSVGFGNNEQFF
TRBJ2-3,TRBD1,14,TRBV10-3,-,TGTGCCATCAGTCCGGGACAGGGATCAGATACGCAGTATTTT,CAISPGQGSDTQYF
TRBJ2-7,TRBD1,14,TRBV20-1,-,TGCAGTGCCGCCAAGGGGGCGTACCTCTACGAGCAGTACTTC,CSAAKGAYLYEQYF
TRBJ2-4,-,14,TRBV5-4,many,TGTGCCAGCAGCTTTAAGAGTTTCGAAAACATTCAGTACTTC,CASSFKSFENIQYF
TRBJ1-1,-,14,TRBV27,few,TGTGCCAGCAGTTTATTGCAGGGACGGACTGAAGCTTTCTTT,CASSLLQGRTEAFF
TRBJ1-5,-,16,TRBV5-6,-,TGTGCCAGCAGCTTGGACGGGGTCTCAGGAAATCAGCCCCAGCATTTT,CASSLDGVSGNQPQHF
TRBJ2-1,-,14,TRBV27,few,TGTGCCAGCAGTCCGGGACTCCGTTACAATGAGCAGTTCTTC,CASSPGLRYNEQFF
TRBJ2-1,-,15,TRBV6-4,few,TGTGCCAGCAGTGAAGGGGGCGGGAGCTACAATGAGCAGTTCTTC,CASSEGGGSYNEQFF
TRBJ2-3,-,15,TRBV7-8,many,TGTGCCAGCAGCTTAGTTGGGGGAGGTACAGATACGCAGTATTTT,CASSLVGGGTDTQYF
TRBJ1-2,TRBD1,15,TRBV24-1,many,TGTGCCACCAGTGATCCCTATGACAGGGACTATGGCTACACCTTC,CATSDPYDRDYGYTF
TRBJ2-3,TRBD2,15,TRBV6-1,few,TGTGCCAGCAGTGAAGGGGTAGCGGGTGGAGATACGCAGTATTTT,CASSEGVAGGDTQYF
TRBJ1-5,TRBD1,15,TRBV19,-,TGTGCCAGTAGTACGACAGGGTTACCCGATCAGCCCCAGCATTTT,CASSTTGLPDQPQHF
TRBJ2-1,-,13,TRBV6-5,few,TGTGCCAGCAGTTACGCACCCTACAATGAGCAGTTCTTC,CASSYAPYNEQFF
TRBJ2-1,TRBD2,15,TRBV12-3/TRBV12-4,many,TGTGCCAGCAGTTTAAGTAGCGGGAGATCAGATGAGCAGTTCTTC,CASSLSSGRSDEQFF
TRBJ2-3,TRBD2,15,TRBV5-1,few,TGCGCCAGCTGCGTAGAAGCGGGACGCACAGATACGCAGTATTTT,CASCVEAGRTDTQYF
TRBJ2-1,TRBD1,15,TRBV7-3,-,TGTGCCAGCAGTTCAAGGGACAGCTCATACAATGAGCAGTTCTTC,CASSSRDSSYNEQFF
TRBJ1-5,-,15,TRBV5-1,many,TGCGCCAGCAGCCCCCTTCCCGGGAGCAATCAGCCCCAGCATTTT,CASSPLPGSNQPQHF
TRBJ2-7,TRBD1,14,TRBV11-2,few,TGTGCCAGCGGAACCGGGACAGGGGGCAGCGAGCAGTACTTC,CASGTGTGGSEQYF
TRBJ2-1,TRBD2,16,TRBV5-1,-,TGCGCCAGCAGCAGTCTAGCGGTAAGCTCCTACAATGAGCAGTTCTTC,CASSSLAVSSYNEQFF
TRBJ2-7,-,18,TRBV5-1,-,TGCGCCAGCAGCCGTGACAGGGAGGGGTTAGGGACCTCCTACGAGCAGTACTTC,CASSRDREGLGTSYEQYF
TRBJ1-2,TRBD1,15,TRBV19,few,TGTGCCAGTAGTATGATGACAGGGGAAAACTATGGCTACACCTTC,CASSMMTGENYGYTF
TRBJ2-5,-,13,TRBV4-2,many,TGTGCCAGCAGCCAAGAAAGTCAAGAGACCCAGTACTTC,CASSQESQETQYF
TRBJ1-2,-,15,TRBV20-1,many,TGCAGTGCTCCTGATCCCCGACAGAGAGTGTATGGCTACACCTTC,CSAPDPRQRVYGYTF
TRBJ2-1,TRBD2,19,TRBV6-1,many,TGTGCCAGCAGTGACCCTGGACTAGCGGGAGGGTCAACCTACAATGAGCAGTTCTTC,CASSDPGLAGGSTYNEQFF
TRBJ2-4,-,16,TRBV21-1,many,TGTGCCAGCAGCAAAGAAATAGGGACAACCAAAAACATTCAGTACTTC,CASSKEIGTTKNIQYF
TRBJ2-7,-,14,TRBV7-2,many,TGTGCCAGCAGCCAATCGGGACAAGCCTACGAGCAGTACTTC,CASSQSGQAYEQYF
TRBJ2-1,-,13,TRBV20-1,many,TGCAGTGCTAGACACTCTGGGAACAATGAGCAGTTCTTC,CSARHSGNNEQFF
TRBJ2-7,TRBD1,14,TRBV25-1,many,TGTGCCAGCAGTGTGACAGGGAAGCGATACGAGCAGTACTTC,CASSVTGKRYEQYF
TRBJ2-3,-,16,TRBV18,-,TGTGCCAGCTCACCCACTGACTTGGAGGACCCAGATACGCAGTATTTT,CASSPTDLEDPDTQYF
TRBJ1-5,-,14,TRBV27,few,TGTGCCAGCAGTTTACTACAGGGTCTTGGGCCCCAGCATTTT,CASSLLQGLGPQHF
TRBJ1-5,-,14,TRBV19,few,TGTGCCAGTAGTATAAAAGGGGCCAATCAGCCCCAGCATTTT,CASSIKGANQPQHF
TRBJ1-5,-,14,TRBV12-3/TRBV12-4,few,TGTGCCAGCAGTTTACGGTTAGATAATCAGCCCCAGCATTTT,CASSLRLDNQPQHF
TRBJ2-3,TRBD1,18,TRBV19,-,TGTGCCAGTAGTATGTTGAGATGGACAGGCCAGAGCACAGATACGCAGTATTTT,CASSMLRWTGQSTDTQYF
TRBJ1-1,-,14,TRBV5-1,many,TGCGCCAGCAGCTTGCAACCTGCCGGCACTGAAGCTTTCTTT,CASSLQPAGTEAFF
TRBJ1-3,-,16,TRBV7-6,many,TGTGCCAGCAGCCCGACGAACCCAGGGCTTGGAAACACCATATATTTT,CASSPTNPGLGNTIYF
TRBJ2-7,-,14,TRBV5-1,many,TGCGCCAGCAGCTTGGCGACAGCATCCTACGAGCAGTACTTC,CASSLATASYEQYF
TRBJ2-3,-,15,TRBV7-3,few,TGTGCCAGCAGCCTAAGCGGATTTAGCACAGATACGCAGTATTTT,CASSLSGFSTDTQYF
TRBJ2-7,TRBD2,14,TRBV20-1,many,TGCAGTGCGGGGACTAGCGGGAGTAACGACGAGCAGTACTTC,CSAGTSGSNDEQYF
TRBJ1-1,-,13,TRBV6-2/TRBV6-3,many,TGTGCCAGCAGTTACTCCGGGGTAACTGAAGCTTTCTTT,CASSYSGVTEAFF
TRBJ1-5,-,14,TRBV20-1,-,TGCAGTGCTAGGACAGGCTATAGCAATCAGCCCCAGCATTTT,CSARTGYSNQPQHF
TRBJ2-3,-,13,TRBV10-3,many,TGTGCCACCCTAGTGACAAGCACAGATACGCAGTATTTT,CATLVTSTDTQYF
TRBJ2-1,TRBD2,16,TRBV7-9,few,TGTGCCAGCAGCTTACTGGGACTAGCTTTTAAGAATGAGCAGTTCTTC,CASSLLGLAFKNEQFF
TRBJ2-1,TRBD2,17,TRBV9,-,TGTGCCAGCAGCGTTTTAGGGGGGACTAGCGGGAGCATTGAGCAGTTCTTC,CASSVLGGTSGSIEQFF
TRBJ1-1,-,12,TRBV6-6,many,TGTGCCAGCAGCTCCGGGACAACTGAAGCTTTCTTT,CASSSGTTEAFF
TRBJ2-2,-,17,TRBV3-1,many,TGTGCCAGCAGCCCCGAGTCCCAGGCCCCGAACACCGGGGAGCTGTTTTTT,CASSPESQAPNTGELFF